The 27 T cell receptor beta chains given below trace back to one sample, sequenced in a study of blood T cell repertoires in COVID-19. Sequencing was performed with immunoSEQ multiplex PCR; in TCRdb, only in-frame clones are kept and a portion is missing. The data hold nearly 50,000 clones, with roughly 84% observed a single time. Sequenced input: peripheral blood. The receptor source for this set is a human donor in a cohort sampled during active COVID-19.

The CDR3 DNA reads TGTGCCAGCAGCGGAGGTGCCGAGGTGCAGCCCCAGCATTTT. Its protein is CASSGGAEVQPQHF. J is TRBJ1-5 and V is TRBV6-5; unclear D gene. The ends were cut back, 6 bases at V and 7 bases at J, with 16 bases in the middle. CDR1 and CDR2 (germline): MNHEY, SVGAGI. This CDR3 is built from 14 residues.

This clone was seen once. The chain has TRBV6-2 or TRBV6-3 and TRBJ2-7; unclear D gene. CDR3 length: 13 residues. Trimming stripped 0 bases from V and 3 bases from J, with 6 bases between. Germline-derived CDR1 and CDR2 are MNHEY and SVGEGT. CDR3: CASSYSTDYEQYF. The CDR3 DNA reads TGTGCCAGCAGTTACTCTACAGACTACGAGCAGTACTTC.

The genes are TRBV19 and TRBJ1-5, with 8 bases that match TRBD1. Germline assignment: CDR1 LNHDA and CDR2 SQIVND (reference sequence). Trimming cost V 6 bases and J 3 bases; bases outside gene matches: 10. The CDR3 consists of 16 residues. The CDR3 sequence is CASRPYDRGYNQPQHF. CDR3 DNA: TGTGCCAGTAGGCCCTATGACAGGGGCTACAATCAGCCCCAGCATTTT. The entire variable domain, with the rest obtained from reference TRBV19 and TRBJ1-5, is as follows: DGGITQSPKYLFRKEGQNVTLSCEQNLNHDAMYWYRQDPGQGLRLIYYSQIVNDFQKGDIAEGYSVSREKKESFPLTVTSAQKNPTAFYLCASRPYDRGYNQPQHFGDGTRLSIL.

V is TRBV27 and J is TRBJ2-7; maybe TRBD2 (6 bases). The CDR3 sequence is 15 residues long. V lost 3 bases to trimming and J lost 0 bases, with 12 bases between them. Germline V gene lookup returns CDR1 MNHEY and CDR2 SMNVEV (reference sequence). CDR3 region: CASSFRAGLSYEQYF. DNA for the CDR3: TGTGCCAGCAGTTTTAGAGCGGGCCTCTCCTACGAGCAGTACTTC.

The rearrangement uses TRBV6-6 and TRBJ2-1; 9 bases are a match to TRBD1. The trim removed 6 bases at V and 6 bases at J, leaving 6 bases unmatched. The CDR3 spans 14 residues. CDR1 MNHNY and CDR2 SVGAGI come from the germline V gene (reference sequence). CDR3 in amino acids: CASSRSDRGNEQFF. The CDR3 coding sequence is TGTGCCAGCAGCCGGTCGGACAGGGGCAATGAGCAGTTCTTC.

The chain uses TRBV2 and TRBJ2-4; 7 bases map to TRBD2. CDR1 and CDR2 (germline): SNHLY, FYNNEI. This CDR3 has 14 amino acids. The ends lost 5 bases at V and 6 bases at J; junction bases unmatched: 7. CDR3 residues: CASSLSGLGNIQYF. CDR3 nucleotide sequence: TGTGCCAGCAGTCTTTCCGGACTAGGAAACATTCAGTACTTC.

This chain connects TRBV29-1 to TRBJ2-4; no reliable D call. The V and J ends lost 4 bases and 4 bases respectively, with 5 bases between them. From germline, CDR1 is SQVTM and CDR2 ANQGSEA. The CDR3 loop spans 11 amino acids. CDR3 sequence reads: CSVAEKNIQYF. The CDR3 region has the DNA TGCAGCGTTGCGGAGAAAAACATTCAGTACTTC.

J is TRBJ1-2 and V is TRBV27; D is unclear. This CDR3 has 13 amino acids. The V gene's germline CDR1 is MNHEY and CDR2 SMNVEV (reference sequence). V was cut by 3 bases and J by 7 bases, with 12 bases left in between. The CDR3 DNA reads as TGTGCCAGCAGTTTTCAAAACAGAGCTGGCTACACCTTC. It is translated as CASSFQNRAGYTF.

The rearrangement uses TRBV10-2 and TRBJ1-4; D is perhaps TRBD1 (5 bases). Trimming removed 2 bases from V and 7 bases from J, with 14 bases in between. Looked up from germline, CDR1 is WSHSY and CDR2 is SAAADI. CDR3 length equals 15 residues. The CDR3 sequence is CASSEGGRHVEKLFF. CDR3 coding DNA: TGCGCCAGCAGTGAGGGGGGGAGACACGTTGAAAAACTGTTTTTT.

This clone was counted a single time. This rearrangement joins TRBV11-2 to TRBJ1-3, with D possibly TRBD1 on 5 matching bases. Germline V gene lookup returns CDR1 SGHAT and CDR2 FQNNGV. Trimming removed 5 bases from V and 4 bases from J, with 18 bases in between. CDR3 size: 16 residues. CDR3 coding DNA: TGTGCCAGCAGCCCTAGCGTAGGGACGGCCGGAAACACCATATATTTT. Translated, it gives CASSPSVGTAGNTIYF.

The J gene is TRBJ2-7, the V gene TRBV27, with 10 bases lining up with TRBD1. Germline trimming cut 7 bases from V and 4 bases from J; bases unmatched to any gene: 10. CDR3 length equals 15 residues. CDR1 is MNHEY and CDR2 is SMNVEV in the germline V gene (reference sequence). CDR3 residues: CASIGHGTGVYEQYF. CDR3 nucleotide sequence: TGTGCCAGCATCGGCCACGGGACAGGGGTTTACGAGCAGTACTTC.

The V call is TRBV3-1 (or the pseudogene TRBV3-2), the J call TRBJ2-5; D may be TRBD1 (6 bases). The V end lost 3 bases, the J end lost 4 bases, and 12 bases lay between the germline ends. Germline loops: CDR1 LGHDT, CDR2 YNNKEL (reference sequence). The CDR3 consists of 14 residues. For the CDR3, the DNA is TGTGCCAGCAGCCAGAGGGGGACGGGAGAGACCCAGTACTTC. It is translated as CASSQRGTGETQYF.

This clone was counted once. J is TRBJ2-3 and V is TRBV7-9; 8 positions match TRBD1. The V gene's germline CDR1 is SEHNR and CDR2 FQNEAQ (reference sequence). V gave up 5 bases and J gave up 3 bases; unmatched junction bases: 10. The CDR3 totals 16 residues. CDR3 sequence reads: CASSVKSGGETDTQYF. The CDR3 bases are TGTGCCAGCAGCGTTAAATCAGGGGGCGAGACAGATACGCAGTATTTT.

The V call is TRBV19, the J call TRBJ2-2; 8 bases are shared with TRBD1. The germline V gene has CDR1 LNHDA and CDR2 SQIVND (reference sequence). The J segment lost 6 bases and the V segment lost 5 bases, leaving 5 bases of the junction unmatched. The CDR3 has 14 residues. The CDR3 sequence: CASSSRTGSGELFF. CDR3 DNA: TGTGCCAGTAGTTCCCGGACAGGGTCCGGGGAGCTGTTTTTT.

The gene calls are TRBV28 and TRBJ1-5; D remains ambiguous. Germline V CDR1 and CDR2: MDHEN, SYDVKM. CDR3 size: 13 residues. Trimming took 8 bases from V and 2 from J, leaving 10 bases between them. CDR3 sequence (DNA): TGTGCCAGCCAAACAGAACGCAATCAGCCCCAGCATTTT. Residues: CASQTERNQPQHF.

The rearrangement uses TRBV18 and TRBJ1-5; a weak D match, TRBD1 (5 bases). The CDR3 is 16 amino acids. CDR1 KGHSH and CDR2 LQKENI come from the germline V gene. V was cut by 0 bases and J by 5 bases, with 14 bases left in between. CDR3 in amino acids: CASSPPSGGTHQPQHF. The DNA for the CDR3 is TGTGCCAGCTCACCACCGTCTGGAGGGACCCATCAGCCCCAGCATTTT. Full variable domain (rest looked up from reference TRBV18 and TRBJ1-5): NAGVMQNPRHLVRRRGQEARLRCSPMKGHSHVYWYRQLPEEGLKFMVYLQKENIIDESGMPKERFSAEFPKEGPSILRIQQVVRGDSAAYFCASSPPSGGTHQPQHFGDGTRLSIL.

The rearrangement uses TRBV5-4 and TRBJ2-5; the match to TRBD2 covers 9 bases. The ends lost 6 bases at V and 8 bases at J; junction bases unmatched: 11. The CDR3 sequence is 14 residues long. Germline V gene sequence: CDR1 SGHNT, CDR2 YYREEE (reference sequence). The CDR3 reads CASTVAGDDATQYF. In DNA form, the CDR3 reads TGTGCCAGCACCGTAGCGGGGGACGATGCTACCCAGTACTTC.

The chain recombines TRBV3-1 (or the pseudogene TRBV3-2) with TRBJ1-1; TRBD1 agrees at 7 bases. Germline CDR1 reads LGHDT; CDR2 reads YNNKEL (reference sequence). J lost 5 bases, V lost 4 bases, and 4 bases had no gene match. CDR3 size: 13 residues. The CDR3 nucleotides read TGTGCCAGCAGCCTCACAGGGGAAACTGAAGCTTTCTTT. This codes for CASSLTGETEAFF.

The chain joins TRBV24-1 to TRBJ2-2; possible D gene TRBD2, 6 bases. Germline lookup yields CDR1 KGHDR and CDR2 SFDVKD. The CDR3 sequence is 16 residues long. V was pared by 12 bases and J by 8 bases, with 27 bases between. CDR3 DNA: TGTGCCCCTCCTATAATGGCGGGGACTTTTTCAGGGGAGCTGTTTTTT. The encoded protein is CAPPIMAGTFSGELFF.

This sequence joins TRBV9 and TRBJ2-2, with D uncertain. This CDR3 is built from 13 residues. Germline CDR1 and CDR2: SGDLS and YYNGEE. Trimming took off 0 bases at V and 8 bases at J, with 8 bases between the two ends. The CDR3 sequence is CASSVDRRGELFF. The CDR3 DNA sequence: TGTGCCAGCAGCGTAGACCGTCGGGGGGAGCTGTTTTTT.

This chain links TRBV4-1 with TRBJ2-7, with TRBD1 as a possible D gene (6 bases). Germline values: CDR1 MGHRA, CDR2 YSYEKL. This CDR3 comprises 14 residues. V was clipped by 1 base and J by 3 bases, with 10 bases between them. CDR3: CASSQAETGYEQYF. As DNA, the CDR3 is TGCGCCAGCAGCCAAGCGGAGACAGGCTACGAGCAGTACTTC.

The chain has TRBV5-4 and TRBJ1-2, with D possibly TRBD1 on 6 matching bases. In germline, CDR1 is SGHNT, CDR2 YYREEE (reference sequence). Trimming stripped 4 bases from V and 4 bases from J, with 17 bases between. This CDR3 is built from 15 residues. CDR3 in amino acids: CASSVQGPGGYGYTF. CDR3 DNA: TGTGCCAGCAGCGTACAGGGTCCGGGTGGCTATGGCTACACCTTC.

This rearrangement joins TRBV21-1 to TRBJ2-3; no check of the table's D call, TRBD2, against the DNA was made. TRBV21-1 is assigned pseudogene status. This CDR3 has 20 residues. CDR3 DNA: TGTGCCAGCAGCCCGGGAGGTTGCAGGGCTGACTTCTCTTGCACAGATACGCAGTATTTT. It yields the protein CASSPGGCRADFSCTDTQYF.

V gene TRBV27 combines with J gene TRBJ2-3; 14 bases match TRBD2. The germline CDR1 and CDR2 sequences are MNHEY and SMNVEV (reference sequence). After removal of 4 bases from V and 5 bases from J, the junction contained 2 bases not matched to a gene. The CDR3 sequence is 15 residues long. The CDR3: CASSWTSGRRDTQYF. CDR3 bases: TGTGCCAGCAGTTGGACTAGCGGGAGGCGAGATACGCAGTATTTT.

CDR3 DNA sequence: TGTGCCTGGAGCCCAGCGGGCCGTATGAACACTGAAGCTTTCTTT. It encodes CAWSPAGRMNTEAFF. V and J are TRBV30 and TRBJ1-1; D remains unclear. Per the germline V gene, CDR1 is GTSNPN and CDR2 is SVGIG (reference sequence). V was cut by 3 bases and J by 0 bases, with 14 bases left in between. CDR3 length equals 15 residues. Full variable domain (remainder filled in from reference TRBV30 and TRBJ1-1): SQTIHQWPATLVQPVGSPLSLECTVEGTSNPNLYWYRQAAGRGLQLLFYSVGIGQISSEVPQNLSASRPQDRQFILSSKKLLLSDSGFYLCAWSPAGRMNTEAFFGQGTRLTVV.

The V gene is TRBV2, the J gene TRBJ1-2; perhaps TRBD1 as D (6 bases). This CDR3 region has 15 residues. In germline, CDR1 is SNHLY, CDR2 FYNNEI. Deletions cut 3 bases from V and 0 bases from J, with 11 bases between. The CDR3 nucleotides read TGTGCCAGCAGTGACAGGACAGCCCCTAACTATGGCTACACCTTC. It translates to CASSDRTAPNYGYTF.

This chain uses TRBV6-1 with TRBJ1-1, with 10 bases lining up with TRBD1. Trimming at V came to 2 bases and at J to 11 bases, leaving 5 bases not matched to a gene. This CDR3 has 13 residues. Germline CDR1 is MNHNS and CDR2 is SASEGT. CDR3: CASSEWDRGTAFF. The CDR3 DNA sequence: TGTGCCAGCAGTGAATGGGACAGGGGAACGGCTTTCTTT.